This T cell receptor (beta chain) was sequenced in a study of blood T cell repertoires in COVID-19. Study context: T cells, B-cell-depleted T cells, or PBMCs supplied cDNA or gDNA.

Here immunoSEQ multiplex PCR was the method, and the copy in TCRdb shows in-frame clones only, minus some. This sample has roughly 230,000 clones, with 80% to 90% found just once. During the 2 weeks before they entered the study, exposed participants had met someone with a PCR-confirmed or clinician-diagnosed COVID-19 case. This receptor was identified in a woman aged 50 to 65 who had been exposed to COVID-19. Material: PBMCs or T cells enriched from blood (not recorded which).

In DNA, the CDR3 is TGCGCCAGCAGCCCCGAGACATTTAACTATGGCTACACCTTC. It yields the protein CASSPETFNYGYTF. The chain employs TRBV5-1 and TRBJ1-2; D unclear. Per the germline V gene, CDR1 is SGHRS and CDR2 is YFSETQ. The CDR3 length is 14 residues. The V gene lost 4 bases and the J gene lost 1 base, with 11 bases spanning the gap.